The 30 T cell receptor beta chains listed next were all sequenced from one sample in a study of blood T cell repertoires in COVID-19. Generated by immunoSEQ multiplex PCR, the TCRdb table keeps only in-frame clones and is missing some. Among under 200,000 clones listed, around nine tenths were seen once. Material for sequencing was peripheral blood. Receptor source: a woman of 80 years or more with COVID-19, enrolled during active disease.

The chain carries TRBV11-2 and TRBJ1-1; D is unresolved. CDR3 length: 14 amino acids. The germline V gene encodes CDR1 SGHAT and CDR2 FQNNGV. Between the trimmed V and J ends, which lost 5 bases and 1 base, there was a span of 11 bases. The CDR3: CASSPQRGNTEAFF. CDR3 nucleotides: TGTGCCAGCAGCCCTCAACGGGGGAACACTGAAGCTTTCTTT.

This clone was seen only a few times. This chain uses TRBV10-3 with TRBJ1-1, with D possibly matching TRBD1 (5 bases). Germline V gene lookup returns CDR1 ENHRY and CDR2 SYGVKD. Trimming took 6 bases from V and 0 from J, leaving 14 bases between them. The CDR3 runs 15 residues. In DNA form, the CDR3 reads TGTGCCATCAGGGATGACGGGGGGATGAACACTGAAGCTTTCTTT. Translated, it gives CAIRDDGGMNTEAFF.

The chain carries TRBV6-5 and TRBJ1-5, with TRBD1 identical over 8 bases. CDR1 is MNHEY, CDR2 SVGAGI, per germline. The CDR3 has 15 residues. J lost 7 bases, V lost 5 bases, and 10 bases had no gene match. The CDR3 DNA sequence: TGTGCCAGCAGTCGCGGGACAGGTCGACGGCAGCCCCAGCATTTT. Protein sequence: CASSRGTGRRQPQHF.

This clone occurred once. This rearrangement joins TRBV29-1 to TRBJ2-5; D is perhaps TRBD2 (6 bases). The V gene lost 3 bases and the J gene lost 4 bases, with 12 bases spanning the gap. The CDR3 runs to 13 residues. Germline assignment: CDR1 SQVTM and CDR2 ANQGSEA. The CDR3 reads CSVDLGEAETQYF. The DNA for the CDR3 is TGCAGCGTTGACTTGGGGGAGGCAGAGACCCAGTACTTC.

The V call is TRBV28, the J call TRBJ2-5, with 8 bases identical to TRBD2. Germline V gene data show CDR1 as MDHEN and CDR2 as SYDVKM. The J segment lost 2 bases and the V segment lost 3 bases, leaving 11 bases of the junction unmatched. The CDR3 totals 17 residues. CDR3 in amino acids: CASSLRKIAGLQETQYF. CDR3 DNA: TGTGCCAGCAGTTTGCGGAAAATAGCGGGACTTCAAGAGACCCAGTACTTC.

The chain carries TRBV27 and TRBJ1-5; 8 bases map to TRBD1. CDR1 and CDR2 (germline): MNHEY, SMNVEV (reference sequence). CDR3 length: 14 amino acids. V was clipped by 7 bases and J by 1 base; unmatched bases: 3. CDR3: CASNGQGSNQPQHF. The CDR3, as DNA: TGTGCCAGCAATGGACAGGGAAGCAATCAGCCCCAGCATTTT.

The CDR3 protein is CASSYSGRPEAFF. The CDR3 coding sequence is TGTGCCAGCAGTTACTCGGGCCGACCTGAAGCTTTCTTT. The chain couples TRBV6-5 to TRBJ1-1; D is ambiguous. Between the trimmed V and J ends, which lost 0 bases and 6 bases, there was a span of 8 bases. The CDR3 has 13 amino acids. Germline assignment: CDR1 MNHEY and CDR2 SVGAGI.

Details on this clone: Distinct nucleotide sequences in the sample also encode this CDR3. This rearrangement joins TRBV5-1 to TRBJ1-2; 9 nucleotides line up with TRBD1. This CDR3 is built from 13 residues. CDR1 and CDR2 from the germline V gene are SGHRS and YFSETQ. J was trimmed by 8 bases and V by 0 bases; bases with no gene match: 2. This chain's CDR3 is CASSLGDRDGYTF. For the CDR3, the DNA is TGCGCCAGCAGCTTGGGGGACAGGGACGGCTACACCTTC.

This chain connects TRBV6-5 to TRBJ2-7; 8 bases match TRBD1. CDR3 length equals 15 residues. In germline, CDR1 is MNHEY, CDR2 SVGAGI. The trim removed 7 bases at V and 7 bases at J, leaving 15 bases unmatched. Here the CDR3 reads CASNTRTGRTVEQYF. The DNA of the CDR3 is TGTGCCAGCAATACGAGGACAGGGCGTACGGTGGAGCAGTACTTC.

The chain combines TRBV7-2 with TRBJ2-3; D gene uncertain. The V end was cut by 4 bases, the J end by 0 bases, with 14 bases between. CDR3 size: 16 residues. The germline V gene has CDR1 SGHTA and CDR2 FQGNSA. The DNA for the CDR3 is TGTGCCAGCAGCTCTCCTGGCAGGCCTAGCACAGATACGCAGTATTTT. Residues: CASSSPGRPSTDTQYF. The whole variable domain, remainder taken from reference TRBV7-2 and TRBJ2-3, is GAGVSQSPSNKVTEKGKDVELRCDPISGHTALYWYRQSLGQGLEFLIYFQGNSAPDKSGLPSDRFSAERTGGSVSTLTIQRTQQEDSAVYLCASSSPGRPSTDTQYFGPGTRLTVL.

CDR3 protein: CAIRGATVSGSYEQYF. DNA of the CDR3: TGTGCCATCAGGGGCGCGACCGTCAGCGGGAGTTACGAGCAGTACTTC. The V and J genes are TRBV10-3 and TRBJ2-7, with 8 positions matching TRBD2. With V trimmed by 6 bases and J by 4 bases, 14 bases remained unmatched. This CDR3 has 16 residues. Germline CDR1 ENHRY, CDR2 SYGVKD.

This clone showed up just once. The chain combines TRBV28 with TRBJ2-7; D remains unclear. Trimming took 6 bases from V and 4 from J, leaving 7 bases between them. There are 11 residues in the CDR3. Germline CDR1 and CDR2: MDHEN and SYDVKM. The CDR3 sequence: CASSALYEQYF. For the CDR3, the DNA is TGTGCCAGCAGCGCACTTTACGAGCAGTACTTC.

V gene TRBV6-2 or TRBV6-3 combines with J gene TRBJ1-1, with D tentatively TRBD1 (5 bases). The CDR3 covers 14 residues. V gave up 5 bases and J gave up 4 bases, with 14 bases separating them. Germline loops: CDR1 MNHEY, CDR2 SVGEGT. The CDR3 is CASSTPGSATEAFF. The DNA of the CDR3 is TGTGCCAGCAGTACCCCAGGGTCGGCCACTGAAGCTTTCTTT.

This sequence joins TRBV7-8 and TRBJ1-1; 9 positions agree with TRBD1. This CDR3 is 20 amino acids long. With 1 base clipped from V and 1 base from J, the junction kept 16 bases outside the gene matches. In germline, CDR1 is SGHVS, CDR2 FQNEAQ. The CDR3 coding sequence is TGTGCCAGCAGCTTAGACAGGGGGCTACGCATATCGGACTGGAACACTGAAGCTTTCTTT. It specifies CASSLDRGLRISDWNTEAFF.

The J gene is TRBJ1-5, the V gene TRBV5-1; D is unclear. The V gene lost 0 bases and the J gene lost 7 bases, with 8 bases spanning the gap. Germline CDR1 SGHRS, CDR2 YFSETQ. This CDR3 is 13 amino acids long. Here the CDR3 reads CASSLGGSQPQHF. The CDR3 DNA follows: TGCGCCAGCAGCTTGGGAGGCTCCCAGCCCCAGCATTTT.

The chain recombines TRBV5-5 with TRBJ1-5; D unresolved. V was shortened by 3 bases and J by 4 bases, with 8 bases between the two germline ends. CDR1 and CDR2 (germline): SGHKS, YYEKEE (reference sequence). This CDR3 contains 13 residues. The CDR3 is CASSSGVNQPQHF. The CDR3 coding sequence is TGTGCCAGCAGCTCGGGAGTAAATCAGCCCCAGCATTTT. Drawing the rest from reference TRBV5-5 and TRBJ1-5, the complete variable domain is DAGVTQSPTHLIKTRGQQVTLRCSPISGHKSVSWYQQVLGQGPQFIFQYYEKEERGRGNFPDRFSARQFPNYSSELNVNALLLGDSALYLCASSSGVNQPQHFGDGTRLSIL.

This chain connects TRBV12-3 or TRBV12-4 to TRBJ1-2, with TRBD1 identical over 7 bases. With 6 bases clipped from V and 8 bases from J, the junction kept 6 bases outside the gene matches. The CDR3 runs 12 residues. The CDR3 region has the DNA TGTGCCAGCAGAATAGGGGGCCACGGCTACACCTTC. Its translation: CASRIGGHGYTF.

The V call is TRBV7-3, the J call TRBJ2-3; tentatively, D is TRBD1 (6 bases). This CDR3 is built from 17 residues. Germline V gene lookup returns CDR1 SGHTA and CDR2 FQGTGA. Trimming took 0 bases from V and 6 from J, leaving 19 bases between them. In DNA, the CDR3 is TGTGCCAGCAGCTTAACGGATCCCAGGGGTCGCTGGGATACGCAGTATTTT. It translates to CASSLTDPRGRWDTQYF.

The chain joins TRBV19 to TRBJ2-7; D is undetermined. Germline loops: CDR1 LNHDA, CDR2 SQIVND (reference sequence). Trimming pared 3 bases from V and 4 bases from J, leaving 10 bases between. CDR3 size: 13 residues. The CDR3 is CASSMSSGYEQYF. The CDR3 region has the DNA TGTGCCAGTAGTATGTCGTCCGGGTACGAGCAGTACTTC.

The CDR3: CASSLVRGTEAFF. CDR3 bases: TGTGCCAGCAGCTTAGTGCGGGGAACTGAAGCTTTCTTT. The rearrangement uses TRBV7-9 and TRBJ1-1, with D unresolved. The CDR3 extends over 13 amino acids. CDR1 is SEHNR and CDR2 is FQNEAQ in the germline V gene (reference sequence). V lost 1 base, J lost 5 bases, and 8 bases lay in between. Full variable domain (missing parts from reference TRBV7-9 and TRBJ1-1): DTGVSQNPRHKITKRGQNVTFRCDPISEHNRLYWYRQTLGQGPEFLTYFQNEAQLEKSRLLSDRFSAERPKGSFSTLEIQRTEQGDSAMYLCASSLVRGTEAFFGQGTRLTVV.

CDR3 in DNA: TGCGCCAGCAGCTTGGCCCTGGAGGCTTACAATGAGCAGTTCTTC. It yields the protein CASSLALEAYNEQFF. The chain is built from TRBV5-1 and TRBJ2-1, with D possibly matching TRBD2 (5 bases). The CDR3 is 15 amino acids. Trimming took 0 bases from V and 4 from J, leaving 11 bases between them. CDR1 and CDR2 from the germline V gene are SGHRS and YFSETQ.

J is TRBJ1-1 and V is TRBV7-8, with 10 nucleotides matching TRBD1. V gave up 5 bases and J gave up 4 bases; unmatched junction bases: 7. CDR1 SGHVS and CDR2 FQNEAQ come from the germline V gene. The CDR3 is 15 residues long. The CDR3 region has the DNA TGTGCCAGCAGCCTGAGACAGGGGGCCAGCACTGAAGCTTTCTTT. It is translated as CASSLRQGASTEAFF.

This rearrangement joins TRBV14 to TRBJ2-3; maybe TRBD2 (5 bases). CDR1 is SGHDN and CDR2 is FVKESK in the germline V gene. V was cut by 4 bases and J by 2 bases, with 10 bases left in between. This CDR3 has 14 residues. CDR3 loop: CASSLGLNTDTQYF. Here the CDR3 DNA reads TGTGCCAGCAGCCTTGGACTGAACACAGATACGCAGTATTTT.

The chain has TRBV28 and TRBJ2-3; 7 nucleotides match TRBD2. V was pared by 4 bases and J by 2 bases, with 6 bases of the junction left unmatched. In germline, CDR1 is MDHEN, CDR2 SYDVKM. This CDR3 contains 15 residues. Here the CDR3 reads CASSSAGLNTDTQYF. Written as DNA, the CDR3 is TGTGCCAGCAGTTCAGCGGGACTAAACACAGATACGCAGTATTTT.

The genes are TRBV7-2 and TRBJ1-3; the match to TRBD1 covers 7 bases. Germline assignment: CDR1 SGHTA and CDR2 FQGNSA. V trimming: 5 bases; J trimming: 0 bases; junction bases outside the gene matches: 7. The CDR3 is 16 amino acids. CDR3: CASSRGTAVSGNTIYF. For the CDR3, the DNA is TGTGCCAGCAGCCGCGGGACAGCCGTCTCTGGAAACACCATATATTTT.

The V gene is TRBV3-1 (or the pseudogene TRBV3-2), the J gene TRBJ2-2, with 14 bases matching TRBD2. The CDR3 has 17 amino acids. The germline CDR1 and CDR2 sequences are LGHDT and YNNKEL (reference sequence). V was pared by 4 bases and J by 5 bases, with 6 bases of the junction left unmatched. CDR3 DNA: TGTGCCAGCAGCCGGGGACTAGCGGGAGTGTCTACCGGGGAGCTGTTTTTT. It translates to CASSRGLAGVSTGELFF.

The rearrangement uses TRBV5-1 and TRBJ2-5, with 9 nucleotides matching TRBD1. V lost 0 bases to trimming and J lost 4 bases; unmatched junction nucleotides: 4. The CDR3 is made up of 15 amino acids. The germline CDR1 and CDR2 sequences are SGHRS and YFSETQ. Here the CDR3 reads CASSLEGTGLETQYF. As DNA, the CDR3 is TGCGCCAGCAGCTTGGAGGGGACAGGGTTAGAGACCCAGTACTTC.

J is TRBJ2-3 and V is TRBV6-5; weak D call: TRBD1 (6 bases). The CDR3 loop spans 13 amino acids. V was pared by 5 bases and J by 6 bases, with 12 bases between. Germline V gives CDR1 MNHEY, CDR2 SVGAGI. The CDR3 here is CASSQFRGDTQYF. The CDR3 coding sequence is TGTGCCAGCAGTCAATTCAGGGGCGATACGCAGTATTTT.

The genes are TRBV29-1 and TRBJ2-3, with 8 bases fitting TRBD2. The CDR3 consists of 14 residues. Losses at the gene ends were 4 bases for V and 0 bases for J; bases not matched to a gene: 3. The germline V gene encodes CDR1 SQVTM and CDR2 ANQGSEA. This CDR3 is CSVVLAGSTDTQYF. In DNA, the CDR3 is TGCAGCGTTGTGCTAGCGGGTAGCACAGATACGCAGTATTTT.

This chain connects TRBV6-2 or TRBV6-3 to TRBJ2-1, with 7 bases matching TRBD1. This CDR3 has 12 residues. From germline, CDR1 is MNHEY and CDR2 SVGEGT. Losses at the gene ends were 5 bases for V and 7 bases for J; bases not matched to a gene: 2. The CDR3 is CASSTTGNEQFF. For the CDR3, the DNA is TGTGCCAGCAGTACGACAGGGAATGAGCAGTTCTTC.